This T cell receptor beta chain was found in a study of OX40 agonist ivuxolimab in advanced cancers. Study outcomes and limitations: Clonal expansion by week 6 occurred in CD4+ and CD8+ blood T cells (at 0.1 to 3.0 mg/kg). In CD8+ T cells, expanded clones were on average more numerous than in CD4+. Expanded peripheral T cells had an undetermined antigen specificity.

The CDR3 contains 15 residues. Looked up from germline, CDR1 is SNHLY and CDR2 is FYNNEI. V was cut by 3 bases and J by 5 bases, with 13 bases left in between. Prior autoimmune disease or systemic immunosuppression barred patients. The repertoire was sequenced with immunoSEQ multiplex PCR; TCRdb's copy has only in-frame clones and lacks some. The table shows 22,000 or so clones, with 78% occurring only once. This clone came up a few times. Its target is not known. The sequencing here drew on CD4+ or CD8+ T cells sorted from blood, taken in a trial of the OX40 agonist ivuxolimab. The chain links TRBV2 to TRBJ2-2, with TRBD1 as a possible D gene (6 bases). The sequence came from an adult with an advanced solid tumor such as melanoma, head and neck, liver or kidney cancer. The CDR3 here is CASSEARGDTGELFF. CDR3 sequence (DNA): TGTGCCAGCAGTGAGGCCAGGGGAGATACCGGGGAGCTGTTTTTT.